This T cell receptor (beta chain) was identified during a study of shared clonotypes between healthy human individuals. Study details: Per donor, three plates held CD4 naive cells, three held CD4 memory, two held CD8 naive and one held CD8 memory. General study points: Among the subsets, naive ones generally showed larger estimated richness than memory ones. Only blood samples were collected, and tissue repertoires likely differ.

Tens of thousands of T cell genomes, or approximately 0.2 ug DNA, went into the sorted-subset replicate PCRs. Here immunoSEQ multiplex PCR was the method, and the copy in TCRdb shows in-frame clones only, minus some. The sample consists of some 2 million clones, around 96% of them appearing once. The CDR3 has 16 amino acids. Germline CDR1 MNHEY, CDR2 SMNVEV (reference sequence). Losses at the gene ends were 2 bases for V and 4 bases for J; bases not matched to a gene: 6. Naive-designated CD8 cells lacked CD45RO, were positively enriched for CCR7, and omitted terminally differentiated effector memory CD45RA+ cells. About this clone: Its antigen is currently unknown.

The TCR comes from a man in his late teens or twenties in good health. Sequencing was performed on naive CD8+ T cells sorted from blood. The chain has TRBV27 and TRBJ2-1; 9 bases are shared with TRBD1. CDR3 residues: CASSLRGDRVYNEQFF. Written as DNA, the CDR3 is TGTGCCAGCAGTTTAAGAGGGGACAGGGTATACAATGAGCAGTTCTTC.